Listed below are T cell receptor beta chains from one sample, sequenced in a study of blood T cell repertoires in COVID-19. Assay: immunoSEQ multiplex PCR; the TCRdb copy retains only in-frame clones and omits some. This sample has 150,000 or so clones, with under 80% found just once. The material sequenced was peripheral blood. The receptors here all came from a woman aged 80 or over with acute or convalescent COVID-19. The CDR3 runs from the conserved cysteine through the conserved F or W. A D gene is named only where the DNA matches it firmly. For some rows the clone size is stated as once, few or many, or as a class when expanded; others skip it.

j_gene: TRBJ2-7; abundance: many; d_gene: TRBD2; len: 15; v_gene: TRBV11-2; CDR3nt: TGTGCCAGCAGCACCGGGACTAGCTTAGACTACGAGCAGTACTTC; CDR3aa: CASSTGTSLDYEQYF
j_gene: TRBJ2-6; abundance: NA; d_gene: NA; len: 18; v_gene: TRBV19; CDR3nt: TGTGCCAGTAGTATGTCCGCGACGCGGCTCTCTGGGGCCAACGTCCTGACTTTC; CDR3aa: CASSMSATRLSGANVLTF
j_gene: TRBJ2-2; abundance: NA; d_gene: NA; len: 13; v_gene: TRBV10-1; CDR3nt: TGCGCCAGCAGTGAGTCTTTCTCCGGGGAGCTGTTTTTT; CDR3aa: CASSESFSGELFF
j_gene: TRBJ2-3; abundance: few; d_gene: TRBD2; len: 17; v_gene: TRBV5-1; CDR3nt: TGCGCCAGCAGCTTGTCAGTAGCGGGAGGCTCGTTGGATACGCAGTATTTT; CDR3aa: CASSLSVAGGSLDTQYF
j_gene: TRBJ2-7; abundance: few; d_gene: TRBD1; len: 15; v_gene: TRBV9; CDR3nt: TGTGCCAGCAGCGTAGGACAGGGGGCCCCCTACGAGCAGTACTTC; CDR3aa: CASSVGQGAPYEQYF
j_gene: TRBJ1-4; abundance: NA; d_gene: TRBD1; len: 15; v_gene: TRBV3-1/TRBV3-2; CDR3nt: TGTGCCAGCAGCTTTGGACAGGGTCTGCATGAAAAACTGTTTTTT; CDR3aa: CASSFGQGLHEKLFF
j_gene: TRBJ2-7; abundance: NA; d_gene: NA; len: 15; v_gene: TRBV7-8; CDR3nt: TGTGCCAGCAGCTTTCGGCCCAGCGCTTCCTACGAGCAGTACTTC; CDR3aa: CASSFRPSASYEQYF
j_gene: TRBJ1-5; abundance: few; d_gene: NA; len: 16; v_gene: TRBV28; CDR3nt: TGTGCCAGCAGCCTGAATCAGGGTGGCAGCAATCAGCCCCAGCATTTT; CDR3aa: CASSLNQGGSNQPQHF
j_gene: TRBJ2-7; abundance: NA; d_gene: TRBD2; len: 16; v_gene: TRBV5-1; CDR3nt: TGCGCCAGCAGCTCCCAACCACCGGGACTAGTAGAGAAGCAGTACTTC; CDR3aa: CASSSQPPGLVEKQYF
j_gene: TRBJ1-2; abundance: few; d_gene: TRBD1; len: 15; v_gene: TRBV6-5; CDR3nt: TGTGCCAGCAGTTACTCCCGGGACAGCAACTATGGCTACACCTTC; CDR3aa: CASSYSRDSNYGYTF
j_gene: TRBJ1-5; abundance: NA; d_gene: NA; len: 14; v_gene: TRBV7-9; CDR3nt: TGTGCCAGCAGCTTAATCACAGCCAATCAGCCCCAGCATTTT; CDR3aa: CASSLITANQPQHF
j_gene: TRBJ1-5; abundance: NA; d_gene: NA; len: 16; v_gene: TRBV19; CDR3nt: TGTGCCAGTAGTAAACGACAGGCCCTTAGCAATCAGCCCCAGCATTTT; CDR3aa: CASSKRQALSNQPQHF
j_gene: TRBJ1-2; abundance: NA; d_gene: NA; len: 12; v_gene: TRBV2; CDR3nt: TGTGCCAGCTATAGATACCTCTATGGCTACACCTTC; CDR3aa: CASYRYLYGYTF
j_gene: TRBJ1-6; abundance: NA; d_gene: NA; len: 14; v_gene: TRBV13; CDR3nt: TGTGCCAGCAGCATACTTGACAGAGGTTCACCCCTCCACTTT; CDR3aa: CASSILDRGSPLHF
j_gene: TRBJ2-1; abundance: NA; d_gene: TRBD2; len: 16; v_gene: TRBV4-1; CDR3nt: TGCGCCAGCAGCCCAGGGACTAGCGAGACTTACAATGAGCAGTTCTTC; CDR3aa: CASSPGTSETYNEQFF
j_gene: TRBJ2-2; abundance: NA; d_gene: TRBD2; len: 15; v_gene: TRBV29-1; CDR3nt: TGCAGCGTTGAAACCGGGACTAGCGCGGTCGGGGAGCTGTTTTTT; CDR3aa: CSVETGTSAVGELFF
j_gene: TRBJ2-3; abundance: NA; d_gene: TRBD1; len: 15; v_gene: TRBV11-2; CDR3nt: TGTGCCAGCAGCTCACAGGGGGTTAGCACAGATACGCAGTATTTT; CDR3aa: CASSSQGVSTDTQYF
j_gene: TRBJ1-2; abundance: NA; d_gene: TRBD1; len: 15; v_gene: TRBV28; CDR3nt: TGTGCCAGCAGTCACGGACAGGGGGCGTACTATGGCTACACCTTC; CDR3aa: CASSHGQGAYYGYTF
j_gene: TRBJ1-3; abundance: NA; d_gene: NA; len: 13; v_gene: TRBV12-3/TRBV12-4; CDR3nt: TGTGCCAGCAGTGACGGGAATGGAAACACCATATATTTT; CDR3aa: CASSDGNGNTIYF
j_gene: TRBJ1-6; abundance: NA; d_gene: TRBD1; len: 12; v_gene: TRBV24-1; CDR3nt: TGTGCCACCAGTGTTACAGGGGCACCCCTCCACTTT; CDR3aa: CATSVTGAPLHF
j_gene: TRBJ2-7; abundance: once; d_gene: TRBD1; len: 14; v_gene: TRBV10-3; CDR3nt: TGTGCCATCAGGACACGGGACAGTACCTACGAGCAGTACTTC; CDR3aa: CAIRTRDSTYEQYF
j_gene: TRBJ1-1; abundance: NA; d_gene: NA; len: 13; v_gene: TRBV29-1; CDR3nt: TGCAGCGTGGCCCCCGAGAGGGACACTGAAGCTTTCTTT; CDR3aa: CSVAPERDTEAFF